This T cell receptor beta chain was obtained from a study of beta chain features in type 1 diabetes. About the study: Sorted cells, around 100 million in number, were examined across all samples. General study points: TCRB CDR3 length was moderately but significantly reduced in all four CD4+ subsets of Type 1 diabetes patients. The question left open here concerned HLA type influencing TCRB rearrangement.

Concerning this clone itself: What it binds is unknown.

The germline V gene encodes CDR1 SQVTM and CDR2 ANQGSEA. The ends were cut back, 3 bases at V and 6 bases at J, with 15 bases in the middle. This CDR3 region has 14 residues. Every isolated RNA sample was fully reverse transcribed, so sequencing captured expressed TCRB transcripts. Measured with immunoSEQ multiplex PCR; TCRdb has only the in-frame clones, and not every one. Among 150,000 or so clones listed, almost 65% were seen once. The chain uses TRBV29-1 and TRBJ2-1; D not resolved. The source of this sequence is a man aged 25-45 years with type 1 diabetes. What was sequenced was naive CD4+ T cells from blood. For the CDR3, the DNA is TGCAGCGTTGAGGTTATAGCTTCTGCCAATGAGCAGTTCTTC. Translated: CSVEVIASANEQFF.